This T cell receptor (beta chain) was documented in a study of blood T cells in healthy people across ages. Study as a whole: About one barcoded beta molecule per two T cells was captured by template switching. Study-level results: Estimates drawn from one million T cells were deemed to understate diversity.

Next came a second PCR, run for about 6 to 11 cycles, which used a sample-barcoded 5' primer along with a J-beta primer mix. With 12 random nucleotides, a template-switch adaptor tagged each individual cDNA molecule. Each CDR3 protein is one row after TCRdb ran MiXCR on the 5' RACE reads. The sample yields hundreds of thousands of distinct CDR3 sequences, 45% to 55% seen once. A few counts support this clonotype. The antigen is not known. Every sample gave at least 5.5 micrograms of total RNA when it was extracted. V lost 3 bases and J 4 bases, leaving 15 bases between the germline ends. The CDR3 spans 15 residues. Per the germline V gene, CDR1 is KGHSH and CDR2 is LQKENI.

J is TRBJ2-5 and V is TRBV18; D is undetermined. This receptor was obtained from a man at least 80 years old in good health. Input material: blood. The CDR3 loop is CASSPADVRRETQYF. CDR3 bases: TGTGCCAGCTCACCCGCCGACGTGCGGAGAGAGACCCAGTACTTC. The variable domain in full, completed from reference TRBV18 and TRBJ2-5, reads NAGVMQNPRHLVRRRGQEARLRCSPMKGHSHVYWYRQLPEEGLKFMVYLQKENIIDESGMPKERFSAEFPKEGPSILRIQQVVRGDSAAYFCASSPADVRRETQYFGPGTRLLVL.